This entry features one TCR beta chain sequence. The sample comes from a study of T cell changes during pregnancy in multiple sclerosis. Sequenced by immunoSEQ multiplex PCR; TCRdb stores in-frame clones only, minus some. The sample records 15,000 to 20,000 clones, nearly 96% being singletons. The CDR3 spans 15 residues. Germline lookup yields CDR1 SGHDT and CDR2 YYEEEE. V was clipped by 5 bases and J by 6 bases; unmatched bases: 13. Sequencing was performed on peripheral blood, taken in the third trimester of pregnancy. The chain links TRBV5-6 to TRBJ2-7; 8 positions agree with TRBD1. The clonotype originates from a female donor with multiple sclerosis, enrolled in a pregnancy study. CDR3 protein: CASRLYQTGTGEQYF. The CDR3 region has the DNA TGTGCCAGCAGGCTTTACCAGACGGGGACAGGCGAGCAGTACTTC.